This record concerns one T cell receptor beta chain sequence. It lacks a known antigen. No clone much larger than this one lies a single base away; base qualities are absent. V sheds 0 bases and J sheds 7 bases, leaving 10 bases between their ends. The germline V gene (reference sequence) supplies CDR1 LNHNV and CDR2 YYDKDF. CDR3 length: 15 amino acids, cysteine to phenylalanine. Of all the DNA, just the CDR3 is kept, 45 bases in frame from base 1. This specimen comes from a study of blood T cell repertoires in COVID-19 (dated by TCRdb to the early 2020s). In terms of the full investigation: Samples from collaborators originated in the United States, Italy and Spain and spanned both the acute and convalescent phases of COVID-19. Nearly every sample came with metadata listing a de-identified subject ID, COVID-19 status, age in years and sex. Where HLA class I and class II types were available, the types were taken from metadata supplied by the sample provider, not from assay-based typing. The material from the prospective study consisted of cDNA or gDNA derived from T cells, B-cell-depleted T cells, or PBMCs. The samples were drawn from the first 160 participants of the ongoing ImmuneRACE study and from some 1,300 subjects provided by 6 global collaborators. The repertoires were made available in a free public database intended to serve as a resource for research on the immune response to SARS-CoV-2. Deeply sampled blood TCRbeta repertoires from subjects exposed to, actively infected with, or recovered from COVID-19 were included in the dataset. Study-wide findings and limitations: The quantity of clinical and demographic metadata differed by source and by participant and was supplied without curation.

Each collaborating institution followed its own protocols to collect whole blood in K2EDTA tubes. For TCRbeta analysis, collaborators shipped samples in one of three forms: frozen whole blood, isolated PBMCs, or DNA extracted from either of those sample types. TCRbeta CDR3 regions were amplified from genomic DNA by means of the immunoSEQ Assay, a bias-controlled multiplex PCR. Concerning the study's data processing: Within the assay, amplification of reference gene primers was used to estimate how many nucleated cells each sample contained. To quantify the absolute abundance of each unique TCRbeta CDR3 rearrangement, sequence reads were collapsed and filtered. For each sample, productive Simpson clonality was calculated as the square root of Simpson's diversity index over productive rearrangements. TCRdb carries this immuneACCESS record with in-frame sequences only. Its versions omit some clonotypes, under half of them owing to an unresolved V gene in the studies checked, with the rest unexplained. That table gives V, J and clone size, and the DNA gave D and trimming. The sample table lists 72,000 or so clones, around nine tenths of them with a count of one. The ten most abundant clones make up about an eighth of the sample.

The receptor comes from a woman aged 60-75 years with acute or convalescent COVID-19. The sample consisted of peripheral blood. The rearranged segments are TRBV15 and TRBJ1-6, with no confident D gene call. The CDR3 protein sequence reads: CATSRESRRNSPLHF. The nucleotides read TGTGCCACCAGCAGAGAATCCCGCCGGAATTCACCCCTCCACTTT.